The T cell receptor (beta chain) described here comes from a study of blood T cell repertoires in COVID-19. Study at large: Material from acute and convalescent COVID-19 was sourced from the United States, Italy and Spain. Sources were T cells, B-cell-depleted T cells, or PBMCs; the material itself was cDNA or gDNA.

CDR3 size: 13 residues. Deletions cut 7 bases from V and 0 bases from J, with 9 bases between. Under the authors' procedure: From reference gene primer amplification, estimates of nucleated cell counts were derived. Sequencing used immunoSEQ multiplex PCR; TCRdb keeps in-frame clones, though not all of them. For V, J and clone size, that table is used; D and trimming come from the DNA. Of approximately 110,000 clones listed, roughly 88% are singletons. This TCR was recovered from a woman aged 45 to 65 with active or convalescent COVID-19. The sample taken for sequencing was peripheral blood. The gene calls are TRBV12-3 or TRBV12-4 and TRBJ1-2; no clear D. CDR3 sequence: CASTQRPNYGYTF. CDR3 coding DNA: TGTGCCAGCACCCAGAGGCCTAACTATGGCTACACCTTC.